This entry features one TCR beta chain sequence. Its antigen has not been determined. No clone much larger than this one lies a single base away; base qualities are absent. Receptors were amplified or captured by PCR. Sequenced using an Illumina HiSeq 2500. TCR libraries were prepared with molecular barcoding, using unique molecular identifiers to normalize TCRbeta repertoire quantification. TCRdb trimmed the raw reads at Q25, called clones with MiXCR and kept productive beta chains. Entries that share a CDR3 protein sequence are merged under the most common genes and DNA. The sample yields some 450,000 distinct CDR3 sequences; around two fifths were counted once. The ten biggest clones cover 27% of the sample. The data are from a study of T-cell reconstitution after alpha-beta-depleted transplantation in children (dated by TCRdb to the mid-2010s). For the study in its entirety: Using TCR repertoire profiling, the study quantitatively followed how T-cell immune reconstitution unfolded in children after TCRalphabeta/CD19-depleted allogeneic hematopoietic cell transplantation.

The investigation overall reported the following: Over subsequent months, a decline in hyperexpanded clone frequencies was noted, and after one year, T-cell counts and TCRbeta diversity were mostly ascribed to newly produced T cells. The apparently early recovery of alphabetaT-cell counts about two months after transplant reportedly depended on only several hundred rapidly expanded clones that came from non-depleted graft cells. The high TCRbeta diversity at day 60 in some patients was ascribed to recipient T cells and intrathymic progenitors that had survived conditioning.

The treatment or condition label, read with the paper, signifies: allogeneic hematopoietic cell transplantation with graft depleted of TCRalphabeta T cells and CD19 B cells. The transplant recipients were children given TCRalphabeta/CD19-depleted allogeneic hematopoietic cell grafts. The CDR3 holds 13 amino acids from the cysteine to the phenylalanine. The retained sequence is limited to the CDR3, 39 bases, with the frame set at the first base. V and J are trimmed by 8 bases and 4 bases, and the gene matches miss 2 bases of the junction. CDR1 and CDR2 (MNHEY, SMNVEV) derive from the germline V gene (reference sequence).

The chain uses TRBV27 and TRBJ2-7; TRBD2 matches 13 bases in the middle. The specimen comprised PBMCs, sampled before TCRalphabeta/CD19-depleted stem cell transplant. The receptor comes from a girl aged 2-15 years with aplastic anemia, due to receive a stem cell transplant. The CDR3 corresponds to CASGLAGDYEQYF. The bases are TGTGCCAGCGGACTAGCGGGAGATTACGAGCAGTACTTC.